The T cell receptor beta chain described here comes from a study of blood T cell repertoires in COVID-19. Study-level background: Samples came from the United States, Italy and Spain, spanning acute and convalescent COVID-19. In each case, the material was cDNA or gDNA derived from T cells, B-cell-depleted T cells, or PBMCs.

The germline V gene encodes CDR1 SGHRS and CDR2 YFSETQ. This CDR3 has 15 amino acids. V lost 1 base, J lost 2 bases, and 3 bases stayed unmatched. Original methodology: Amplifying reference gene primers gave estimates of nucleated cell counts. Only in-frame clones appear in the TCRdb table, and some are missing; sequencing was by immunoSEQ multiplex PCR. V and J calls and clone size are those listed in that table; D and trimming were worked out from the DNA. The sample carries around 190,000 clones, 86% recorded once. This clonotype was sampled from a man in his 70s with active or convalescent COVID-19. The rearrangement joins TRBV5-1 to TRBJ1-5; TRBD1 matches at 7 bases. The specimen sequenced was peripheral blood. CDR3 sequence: CASSLTGVGNQPQHF. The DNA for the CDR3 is TGCGCCAGCAGCTTGACAGGGGTTGGCAATCAGCCCCAGCATTTT. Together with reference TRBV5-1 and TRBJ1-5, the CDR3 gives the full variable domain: KAGVTQTPRYLIKTRGQQVTLSCSPISGHRSVSWYQQTPGQGLQFLFEYFSETQRNKGNFPGRFSGRQFSNSRSEMNVSTLELGDSALYLCASSLTGVGNQPQHFGDGTRLSIL.